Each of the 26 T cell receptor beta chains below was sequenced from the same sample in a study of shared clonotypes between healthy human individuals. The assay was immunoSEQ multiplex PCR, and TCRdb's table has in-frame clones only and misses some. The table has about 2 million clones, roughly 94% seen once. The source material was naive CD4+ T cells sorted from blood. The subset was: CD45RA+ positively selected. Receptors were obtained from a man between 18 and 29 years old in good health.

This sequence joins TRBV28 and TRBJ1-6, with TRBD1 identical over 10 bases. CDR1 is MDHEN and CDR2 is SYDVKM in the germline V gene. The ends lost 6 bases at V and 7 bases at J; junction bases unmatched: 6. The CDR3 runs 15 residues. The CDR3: CASRTGTGVNSPLHF. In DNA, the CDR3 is TGTGCCAGCAGAACGGGGACAGGGGTCAATTCACCCCTCCACTTT.

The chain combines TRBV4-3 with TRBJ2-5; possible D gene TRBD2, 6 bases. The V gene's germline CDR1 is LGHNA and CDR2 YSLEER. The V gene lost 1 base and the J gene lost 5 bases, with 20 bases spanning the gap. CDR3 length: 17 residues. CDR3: CASSQVKRPEGRETQYF. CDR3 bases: TGCGCCAGCAGCCAAGTTAAACGCCCGGAGGGGAGGGAGACCCAGTACTTC.

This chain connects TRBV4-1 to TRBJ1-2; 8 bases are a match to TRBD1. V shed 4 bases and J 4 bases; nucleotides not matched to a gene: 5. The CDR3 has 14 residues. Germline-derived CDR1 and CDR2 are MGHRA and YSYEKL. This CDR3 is CASSPMTGVYGYTF. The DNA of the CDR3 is TGCGCCAGCAGCCCAATGACAGGGGTCTATGGCTACACCTTC.

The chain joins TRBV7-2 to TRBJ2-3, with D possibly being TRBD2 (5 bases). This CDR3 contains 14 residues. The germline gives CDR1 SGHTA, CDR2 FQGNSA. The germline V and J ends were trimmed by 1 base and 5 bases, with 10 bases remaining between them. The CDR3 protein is CASSLGGFRDTQYF. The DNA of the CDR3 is TGTGCCAGCAGCTTAGGCGGGTTTCGAGATACGCAGTATTTT.

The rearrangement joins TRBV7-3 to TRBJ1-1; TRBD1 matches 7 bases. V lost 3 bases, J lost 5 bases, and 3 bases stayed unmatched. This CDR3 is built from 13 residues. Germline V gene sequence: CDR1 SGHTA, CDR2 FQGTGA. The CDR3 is CASSFQGETEAFF. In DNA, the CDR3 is TGTGCCAGCAGCTTCCAGGGGGAGACTGAAGCTTTCTTT.

The CDR3 is CASSQDLSEVWAGANVLTF. CDR3 bases: TGCGCCAGCAGCCAAGATCTTTCGGAGGTCTGGGCTGGGGCCAACGTCCTGACTTTC. This chain uses TRBV4-1 with TRBJ2-6; a weak D match, TRBD2 (5 bases). Looked up from germline, CDR1 is MGHRA and CDR2 is YSYEKL. The V and J ends lost 0 bases and 2 bases respectively, with 17 bases between them. CDR3 length: 19 residues.

CDR3 amino acids: CASGHGASGNTIYF. The CDR3 bases are TGTGCCAGCGGACACGGGGCATCTGGAAACACCATATATTTT. V gene TRBV6-6 combines with J gene TRBJ1-3; the D gene is possibly TRBD1 (5 bases). CDR1 MNHNY and CDR2 SVGAGI come from the germline V gene (reference sequence). This CDR3 has 14 residues. V was shortened by 8 bases and J by 1 base, with 12 bases between the two germline ends.

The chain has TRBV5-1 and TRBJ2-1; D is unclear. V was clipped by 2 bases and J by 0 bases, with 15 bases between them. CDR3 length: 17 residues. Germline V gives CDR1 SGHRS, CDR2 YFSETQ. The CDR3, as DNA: TGCGCCAGCAGCTTTACTCTCTTCCGCGGCTCCTACAATGAGCAGTTCTTC. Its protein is CASSFTLFRGSYNEQFF.

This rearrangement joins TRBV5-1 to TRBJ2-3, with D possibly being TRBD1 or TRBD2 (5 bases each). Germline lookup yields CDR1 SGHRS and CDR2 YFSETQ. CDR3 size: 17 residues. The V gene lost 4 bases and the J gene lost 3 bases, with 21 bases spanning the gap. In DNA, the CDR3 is TGCGCCAGCAGCAAAGGTCCGGGGACGAGAAAGACAGATACGCAGTATTTT. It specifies CASSKGPGTRKTDTQYF.

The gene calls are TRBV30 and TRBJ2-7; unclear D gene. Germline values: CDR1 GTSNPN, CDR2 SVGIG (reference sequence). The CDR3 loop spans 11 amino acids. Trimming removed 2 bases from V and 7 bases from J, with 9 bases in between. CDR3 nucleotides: TGTGCCTGGAGTCGGGCTGATGAGCAGTACTTC. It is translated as CAWSRADEQYF.

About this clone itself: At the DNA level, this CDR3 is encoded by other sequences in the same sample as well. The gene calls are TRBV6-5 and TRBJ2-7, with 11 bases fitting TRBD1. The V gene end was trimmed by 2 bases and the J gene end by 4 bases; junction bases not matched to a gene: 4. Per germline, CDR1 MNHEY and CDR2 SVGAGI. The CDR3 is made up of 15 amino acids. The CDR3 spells CASSYRDRGGYEQYF. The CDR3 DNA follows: TGTGCCAGCAGTTACCGGGACAGGGGGGGATACGAGCAGTACTTC.

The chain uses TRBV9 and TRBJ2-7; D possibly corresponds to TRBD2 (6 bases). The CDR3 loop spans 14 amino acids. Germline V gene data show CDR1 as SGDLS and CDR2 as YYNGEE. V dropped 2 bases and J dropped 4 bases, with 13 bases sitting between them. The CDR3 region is CASSVDGSIYEQYF. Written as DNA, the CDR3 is TGTGCCAGCAGCGTTGACGGGAGCATTTACGAGCAGTACTTC.

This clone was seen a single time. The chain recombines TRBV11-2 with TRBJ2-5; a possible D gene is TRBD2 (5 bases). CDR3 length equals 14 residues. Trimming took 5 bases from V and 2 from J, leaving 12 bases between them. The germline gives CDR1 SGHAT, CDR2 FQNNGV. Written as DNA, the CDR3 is TGTGCCAGCAGCCGTGGACTCGTACAAGAGACCCAGTACTTC. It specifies CASSRGLVQETQYF.

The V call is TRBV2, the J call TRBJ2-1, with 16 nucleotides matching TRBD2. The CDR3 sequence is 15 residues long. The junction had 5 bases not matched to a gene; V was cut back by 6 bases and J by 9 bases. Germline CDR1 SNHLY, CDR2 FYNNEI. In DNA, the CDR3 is TGTGCCAGCAGGGGACTAGCGGGAGGGCTTGGTGAGCAGTTCTTC. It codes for CASRGLAGGLGEQFF.

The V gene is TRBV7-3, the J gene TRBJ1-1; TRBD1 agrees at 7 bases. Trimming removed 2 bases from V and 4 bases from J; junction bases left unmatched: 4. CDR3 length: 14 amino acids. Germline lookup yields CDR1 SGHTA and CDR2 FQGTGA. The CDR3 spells CASSLFPGGTEAFF. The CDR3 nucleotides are TGTGCCAGCAGCTTATTTCCAGGGGGCACTGAAGCTTTCTTT.

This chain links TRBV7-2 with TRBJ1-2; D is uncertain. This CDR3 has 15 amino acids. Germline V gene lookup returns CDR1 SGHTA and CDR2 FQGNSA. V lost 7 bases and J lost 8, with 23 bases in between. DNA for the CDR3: TGTGCCAGCACCAATCGCCAGCAGCTTGCCTGGGGCTACACCTTC. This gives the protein CASTNRQQLAWGYTF.

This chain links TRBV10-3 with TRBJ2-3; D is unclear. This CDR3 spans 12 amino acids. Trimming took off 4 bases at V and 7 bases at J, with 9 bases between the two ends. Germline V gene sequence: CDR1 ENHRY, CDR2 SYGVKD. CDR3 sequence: CAISANSNTQYF. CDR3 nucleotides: TGTGCCATCAGTGCTAACAGTAATACGCAGTATTTT.

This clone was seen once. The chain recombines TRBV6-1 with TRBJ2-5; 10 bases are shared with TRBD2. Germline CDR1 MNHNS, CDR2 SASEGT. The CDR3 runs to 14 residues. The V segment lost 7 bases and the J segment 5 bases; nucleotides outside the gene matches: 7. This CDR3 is CASNQAGGPETQYF. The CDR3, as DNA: TGTGCCAGCAACCAAGCGGGGGGGCCGGAGACCCAGTACTTC.

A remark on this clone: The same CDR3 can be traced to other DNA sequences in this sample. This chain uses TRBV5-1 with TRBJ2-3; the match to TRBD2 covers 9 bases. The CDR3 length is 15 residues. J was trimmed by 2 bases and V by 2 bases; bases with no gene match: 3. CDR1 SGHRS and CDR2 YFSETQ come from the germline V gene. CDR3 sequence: CASSLAGGYTDTQYF. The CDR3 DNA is TGCGCCAGCAGCTTAGCGGGGGGATACACAGATACGCAGTATTTT. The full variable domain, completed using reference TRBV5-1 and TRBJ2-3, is KAGVTQTPRYLIKTRGQQVTLSCSPISGHRSVSWYQQTPGQGLQFLFEYFSETQRNKGNFPGRFSGRQFSNSRSEMNVSTLELGDSALYLCASSLAGGYTDTQYFGPGTRLTVL.

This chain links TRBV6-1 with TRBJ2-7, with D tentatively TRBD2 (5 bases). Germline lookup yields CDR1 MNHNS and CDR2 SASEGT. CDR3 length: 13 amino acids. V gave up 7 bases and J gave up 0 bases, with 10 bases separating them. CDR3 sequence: CASKAGLSYEQYF. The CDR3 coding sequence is TGTGCCAGCAAGGCAGGACTCTCCTACGAGCAGTACTTC.

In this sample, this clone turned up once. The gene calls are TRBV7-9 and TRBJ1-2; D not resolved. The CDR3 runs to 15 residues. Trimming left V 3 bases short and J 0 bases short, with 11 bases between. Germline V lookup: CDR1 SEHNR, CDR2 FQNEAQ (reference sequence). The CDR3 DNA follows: TGTGCCAGCAGCTTGGGAACCCGACCTAACTATGGCTACACCTTC. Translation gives CASSLGTRPNYGYTF.

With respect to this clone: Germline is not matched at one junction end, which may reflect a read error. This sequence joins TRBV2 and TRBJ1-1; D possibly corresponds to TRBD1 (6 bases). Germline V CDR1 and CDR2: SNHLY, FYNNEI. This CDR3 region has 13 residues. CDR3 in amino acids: CASSEGTGTRGNF. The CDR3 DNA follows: TGTGCCAGCAGTGAAGGAACCGGGACACGAGGGAACTTT.

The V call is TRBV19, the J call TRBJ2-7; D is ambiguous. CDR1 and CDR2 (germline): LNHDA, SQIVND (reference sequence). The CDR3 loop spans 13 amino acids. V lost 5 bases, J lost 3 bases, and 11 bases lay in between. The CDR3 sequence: CASSVDPYYEQYF. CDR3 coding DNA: TGTGCCAGTAGTGTCGACCCCTACTACGAGCAGTACTTC.

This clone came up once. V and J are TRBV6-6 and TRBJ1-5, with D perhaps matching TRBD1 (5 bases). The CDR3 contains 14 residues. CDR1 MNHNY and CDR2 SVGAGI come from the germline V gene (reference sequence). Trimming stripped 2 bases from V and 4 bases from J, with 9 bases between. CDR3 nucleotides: TGTGCCAGCAGTTACGGCGGGGCAAATCAGCCCCAGCATTTT. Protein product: CASSYGGANQPQHF.

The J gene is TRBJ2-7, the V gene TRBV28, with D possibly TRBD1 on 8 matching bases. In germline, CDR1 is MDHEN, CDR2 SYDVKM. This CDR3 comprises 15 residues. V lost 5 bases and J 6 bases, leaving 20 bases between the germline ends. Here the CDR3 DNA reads TGTGCCAGCAGTGCGGGGGACAGGAATTACCTCGAGCAGTACTTC. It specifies CASSAGDRNYLEQYF.

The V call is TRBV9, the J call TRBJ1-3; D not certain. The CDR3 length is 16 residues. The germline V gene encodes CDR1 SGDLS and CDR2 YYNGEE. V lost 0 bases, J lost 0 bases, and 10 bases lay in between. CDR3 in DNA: TGTGCCAGCAGCGTAGGAGGCCTGAGCTCTGGAAACACCATATATTTT. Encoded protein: CASSVGGLSSGNTIYF.